The 27 T cell receptor beta chains presented below share a single source sample, sequenced in a study of cytomegalovirus exposure and HLA in healthy donors. Some clones are missing from TCRdb's copy, which holds only in-frame ones; the method was immunoSEQ multiplex PCR. The sample lists 90,000 to 150,000 clones, more than 75% occurring once. Specimen: PBMCs. These receptors were collected from a woman aged 25-40 years in good health and CMV-seronegative.

The rearrangement joins TRBV19 to TRBJ1-2; tentative D call: TRBD1 (5 bases). CDR1 and CDR2 (germline): LNHDA, SQIVND (reference sequence). This CDR3 has 13 residues. Trimming stripped 2 bases from V and 7 bases from J, with 11 bases between. CDR3 nucleotide sequence: TGTGCCAGTAGTATACAGGGTTTCGGTGGCTACACCTTC. It yields the protein CASSIQGFGGYTF.

The V and J genes are TRBV5-4 and TRBJ1-4; D gene uncertain. Germline V gene data show CDR1 as SGHNT and CDR2 as YYREEE (reference sequence). The CDR3 is 15 residues long. Between the trimmed V and J ends, which lost 3 bases and 0 bases, there was a span of 9 bases. In nucleotides, the CDR3 is TGTGCCAGCAGCTACCAGGTGTCAACTAATGAAAAACTGTTTTTT. This encodes CASSYQVSTNEKLFF.

V is TRBV5-5 and J is TRBJ2-5; D is ambiguous. Germline CDR1 reads SGHKS; CDR2 reads YYEKEE (reference sequence). V was clipped by 4 bases and J by 1 base, with 11 bases between them. The length of the CDR3 is 14 residues. CDR3 bases: TGTGCCAGCAGCGTCCCAGGAATCCAAGAGACCCAGTACTTC. It encodes CASSVPGIQETQYF.

The chain couples TRBV30 to TRBJ2-3, with 8 bases lining up with TRBD1. Per the germline V gene, CDR1 is GTSNPN and CDR2 is SVGIG (reference sequence). The V and J ends lost 2 bases and 0 bases, in that order; junction bases with no gene match: 4. The CDR3 has 15 residues. CDR3: CAWSRGTGSTDTQYF. The CDR3 nucleotides are TGTGCCTGGAGTAGAGGGACAGGTAGCACAGATACGCAGTATTTT.

This chain uses TRBV6-6 with TRBJ2-1; D is unresolved. The CDR3 extends over 15 amino acids. The germline V and J ends were trimmed by 7 bases and 3 bases, with 16 bases remaining between them. Germline V gene sequence: CDR1 MNHNY, CDR2 SVGAGI (reference sequence). CDR3 DNA sequence: TGTGCCAGCAATAGAGACACCGAGAACTACAATGAGCAGTTCTTC. The encoded protein is CASNRDTENYNEQFF.

This clone was found once. The chain is built from TRBV9 and TRBJ2-2; D perhaps matches TRBD2 (6 bases). Germline lookup yields CDR1 SGDLS and CDR2 YYNGEE. V was cut by 3 bases and J by 4 bases, with 10 bases left in between. This CDR3 region has 14 residues. CDR3 residues: CASSAGGSTGELFF. Written as DNA, the CDR3 is TGTGCCAGCAGCGCCGGGGGTTCCACCGGGGAGCTGTTTTTT.

The V and J genes are TRBV4-2 and TRBJ2-1, with D unresolved. The CDR3 consists of 14 residues. Germline CDR1 is LGHNA and CDR2 is YNFKEQ. V shed 4 bases and J shed 5 bases, with 12 bases lying between them. CDR3 region: CASSPESVHNEQFF. CDR3 bases: TGTGCCAGCAGCCCAGAGAGCGTGCACAATGAGCAGTTCTTC.

The chain employs TRBV4-1 and TRBJ1-2; 9 bases map to TRBD1. The germline V gene has CDR1 MGHRA and CDR2 YSYEKL. This CDR3 region has 18 residues. Trimming removed 4 bases from V and 5 bases from J; junction bases left unmatched: 17. The CDR3 nucleotides read TGCGCCAGCAGCCCAACAAGCGTTAATACAGGGGGCGCATATGGCTACACCTTC. Translation: CASSPTSVNTGGAYGYTF.

This chain connects TRBV10-3 to TRBJ2-7; 10 bases are a match to TRBD2. This CDR3 is 15 amino acids long. Trimming took 6 bases from V and 2 from J; bases not matched to a gene: 7. The germline V gene has CDR1 ENHRY and CDR2 SYGVKD. CDR3 residues: CAIRSGTSATYEQYF. The CDR3, as DNA: TGTGCCATCAGGTCCGGGACTAGCGCTACCTACGAGCAGTACTTC.

This rearrangement joins TRBV6-1 to TRBJ1-5, with 10 bases identical to TRBD1. With V trimmed by 0 bases and J by 4 bases, 0 bases remained unmatched. Germline V gives CDR1 MNHNS, CDR2 SASEGT. The CDR3 has 15 amino acids. This chain's CDR3 is CASSEADRGNQPQHF. The CDR3 DNA is TGTGCCAGCAGTGAAGCGGACAGGGGGAATCAGCCCCAGCATTTT.

The V gene is TRBV13, the J gene TRBJ2-5; weak D call: TRBD2 (5 bases). The length of the CDR3 is 16 residues. Trimming shortened V by 7 bases and J by 4 bases, and 22 bases separated the two germline ends. Germline V gene sequence: CDR1 PRHDT, CDR2 FYEKMQ (reference sequence). The CDR3 sequence is CASNTPPRRRSETQYF. In DNA form, the CDR3 reads TGTGCCAGCAACACCCCTCCTCGGAGGCGGTCAGAGACCCAGTACTTC.

V gene TRBV12-1 combines with J gene TRBJ2-5; TRBD2 reflects the table's D call only, with no check against the DNA. TRBV12-1 is an annotated pseudogene. CDR3 length: 15 amino acids. CDR3 DNA: TGTGCCAGCAGCTTTGAGGGAGGCAGACAAGAGACCCAGTACTTC. Protein product: CASSFEGGRQETQYF.

The rearrangement joins TRBV4-1 to TRBJ2-7; no clear D. Looked up from germline, CDR1 is MGHRA and CDR2 is YSYEKL. CDR3 length equals 12 residues. Trimming cost V 0 bases and J 7 bases, with 7 bases left between them. The CDR3 sequence: CASSQELGEQYF. The CDR3 nucleotides read TGCGCCAGCAGCCAAGAGCTCGGGGAGCAGTACTTC.

This clone has just a few counts. This chain joins TRBV28 and TRBJ2-7; no clear D. The CDR3 covers 13 residues. From germline, CDR1 is MDHEN and CDR2 SYDVKM. The V gene lost 2 bases and the J gene lost 6 bases, with 11 bases spanning the gap. In DNA, the CDR3 is TGTGCCAGCAGTTTAGCAAATTCGCGCGAGCAGTACTTC. This encodes CASSLANSREQYF.

CDR3: CASSQEGTHQPQHF. The CDR3 nucleotides are TGCGCCAGCAGCCAAGAGGGGACACATCAGCCCCAGCATTTT. The chain uses TRBV4-1 and TRBJ1-5; TRBD1 is a possible D gene (6 bases). Deletions cut 0 bases from V and 5 bases from J, with 8 bases between. The CDR3 length is 14 residues. The V gene's germline CDR1 is MGHRA and CDR2 YSYEKL.

This clone occurred a few times. The chain employs TRBV10-1 and TRBJ2-1; D is possibly TRBD2 (6 bases). The V end lost 4 bases, the J end lost 10 bases, and 14 bases lay between the germline ends. Germline V gives CDR1 WNHNN, CDR2 SYGVQD (reference sequence). The CDR3 contains 13 residues. The CDR3 coding sequence is TGCGCCAGCAGTGCCCAGGGACTTTGGGAGCAGTTCTTC. Translating it yields CASSAQGLWEQFF.

The chain has TRBV5-4 and TRBJ1-1, with 8 bases that match TRBD1. The germline CDR1 and CDR2 sequences are SGHNT and YYREEE (reference sequence). V lost 6 bases and J lost 0; bases outside the gene matches: 1. This CDR3 has 13 amino acids. Here the CDR3 DNA reads TGTGCCAGCAACAGGGGGGTGAACACTGAAGCTTTCTTT. It codes for CASNRGVNTEAFF.

The rearrangement links TRBV7-2 to TRBJ1-1; 8 bases align to TRBD1. This CDR3 spans 15 amino acids. Germline lookup yields CDR1 SGHTA and CDR2 FQGNSA. Trimming took 5 bases from V and 0 from J; bases not matched to a gene: 5. The CDR3 DNA reads as TGTGCCAGCAGCCCTGCGACAGGGGTGAACACTGAAGCTTTCTTT. It codes for CASSPATGVNTEAFF.

The chain couples TRBV29-1 to TRBJ2-3; perhaps TRBD1 as D (5 bases). The CDR3 length is 14 residues. V was cut by 7 bases and J by 2 bases, with 16 bases left in between. Per the germline V gene, CDR1 is SQVTM and CDR2 is ANQGSEA. In DNA, the CDR3 is TGCAGCGACGCCCCAGGGCAATCCACAGATACGCAGTATTTT. It codes for CSDAPGQSTDTQYF.

The V gene is TRBV28, the J gene TRBJ2-5, with 11 bases that match TRBD1. V shed 4 bases and J 3 bases; nucleotides not matched to a gene: 4. Germline-derived CDR1 and CDR2 are MDHEN and SYDVKM. The CDR3 contains 15 residues. The CDR3 loop is CASSSPGQGEETQYF. The CDR3, as DNA: TGTGCCAGCAGTTCCCCGGGACAGGGGGAAGAGACCCAGTACTTC.

This chain links TRBV11-2 with TRBJ1-2; tentatively, D is TRBD1 (5 bases). CDR3 length equals 16 residues. The germline V gene encodes CDR1 SGHAT and CDR2 FQNNGV. Trimming pared 6 bases from V and 5 bases from J, leaving 22 bases between. The CDR3 reads CASRKPGGGVKYGYTF. The CDR3 nucleotides read TGTGCCAGCAGAAAGCCCGGGGGAGGGGTTAAGTATGGCTACACCTTC.

This chain uses TRBV6-5 with TRBJ2-7; D is unresolved. CDR3 length: 14 amino acids. Trimming pared 0 bases from V and 3 bases from J, leaving 9 bases between. Germline values: CDR1 MNHEY, CDR2 SVGAGI. CDR3 sequence: CASSYSAQVYEQYF. For the CDR3, the DNA is TGTGCCAGCAGTTACTCCGCCCAGGTCTACGAGCAGTACTTC.

The chain has TRBV7-2 and TRBJ2-5; 13 bases agree with TRBD2. The junction had 0 bases not matched to a gene; V was cut back by 1 base and J by 1 base. This CDR3 has 16 residues. CDR1 is SGHTA, CDR2 FQGNSA, per germline. The CDR3 nucleotides read TGTGCCAGCAGCTTAGGGACTAGCGGGGGCCAAGAGACCCAGTACTTC. Translating gives CASSLGTSGGQETQYF.

The CDR3 region is CASSRQNYGYTF. The DNA of the CDR3 is TGTGCCAGCAGCCGACAGAACTATGGCTACACCTTC. The chain carries TRBV25-1 and TRBJ1-2; D perhaps matches TRBD1 (5 bases). Trimming cost V 6 bases and J 2 bases, with 7 bases left between them. Germline V gene lookup returns CDR1 MGHDK and CDR2 SYGVNS. The CDR3 length is 12 residues.

This clone has just a few counts. The chain links TRBV4-1 to TRBJ2-7; 7 bases agree with TRBD2. CDR3 size: 16 residues. The trim removed 0 bases at V and 1 base at J, leaving 6 bases unmatched. In germline, CDR1 is MGHRA, CDR2 YSYEKL. The CDR3 loop is CASSQDQGEGSYEQYF. The CDR3 DNA is TGCGCCAGCAGCCAAGATCAAGGGGAGGGTTCCTACGAGCAGTACTTC.

The V and J genes are TRBV6-1 and TRBJ2-4; perhaps TRBD2 as D (6 bases). The V and J ends lost 2 bases and 8 bases respectively, with 10 bases between them. The CDR3 loop spans 13 amino acids. Germline CDR1 MNHNS, CDR2 SASEGT. The CDR3 DNA reads as TGTGCCAGCAGTGAAACGGGGGTGTACATTCAGTACTTC. Residues: CASSETGVYIQYF.

The chain carries TRBV7-2 and TRBJ1-2; 8 nucleotides align to TRBD1. The CDR3 is made up of 14 amino acids. Germline V gene lookup returns CDR1 SGHTA and CDR2 FQGNSA. V was pared by 2 bases and J by 6 bases, with 5 bases of the junction left unmatched. CDR3 residues: CASSLFIRGHGYTF. The CDR3 DNA reads as TGTGCCAGCAGCTTATTTATCAGGGGGCATGGCTACACCTTC.